What follows are 26 T cell receptor beta chains derived from one specimen sequenced in a study of regulatory T cells in long-lasting Graves disease. Time point here: persistent/refractory GD, antithyroid drugs over 5 years with positive TRAb. Preparation of the TCR library used RNA extracted from PBMCs. HTBI primers from iRepertoire and Arm-PCR of CDR3 regions yielded the TCR beta libraries. From the multiplex PCR reads, TCRdb called clonotypes with MiXCR, one entry per CDR3 protein. The sample comprises fewer than 450,000 distinct CDR3 sequences, less than 25% of which are singletons, and less than 25% rests with the top ten. The sequencing here drew on peripheral blood mononuclear cells (PBMCs), taken when the disease was refractory, from a patient treated with antithyroid drugs. The receptors come from a female donor with Graves disease.

In regard to this clonotype: A much larger clone lies a single base off, so this may be a read error. The chain has TRBV2 and TRBJ2-1; 8 nucleotides agree with TRBD2. From germline, CDR1 is SNHLY and CDR2 FYNNEI. J gave up 5 bases and V 6 bases, and 6 bases lay outside the gene matches. This CDR3 region has 14 residues. CDR3 sequence (DNA): TGTGCCAGCAGGTCCGGGGGGGCCCACAATGAGCAGTTCTTC. It codes for CASRSGGAHNEQFF.

The V and J genes are TRBV12-3 or TRBV12-4 and TRBJ1-2; 7 bases are a match to TRBD1. The CDR3 sequence is 12 residues long. Trimming removed 3 bases from V and 8 bases from J; junction bases left unmatched: 3. The DNA for the CDR3 is TGTGCCAGCAGTTTTCAGGGGGGCGGCTACACCTTC. Translation: CASSFQGGGYTF.

J is TRBJ2-1 and V is TRBV11-2, with TRBD2 matching over 7 bases. This CDR3 region has 16 residues. With 5 bases clipped from V and 6 bases from J, the junction kept 13 bases outside the gene matches. CDR1 SGHAT and CDR2 FQNNGV come from the germline V gene. CDR3 region: CASSPDGMRERNEQFF. The DNA for the CDR3 is TGTGCCAGCAGCCCCGATGGCATGCGGGAGCGCAATGAGCAGTTCTTC.

This clonotype was found a few times. The gene calls are TRBV28 and TRBJ1-2; 10 nucleotides agree with TRBD1. This CDR3 is 14 amino acids long. V trimming: 6 bases; J trimming: 3 bases; junction bases outside the gene matches: 4. Germline V CDR1 and CDR2: MDHEN, SYDVKM. The CDR3 loop reads CASRLTGGDYGYTF. The CDR3, as DNA: TGTGCCAGCAGACTGACAGGGGGCGACTATGGCTACACCTTC.

This clonotype has ten or more counts. A read error may produce the germline difference seen at one junction end. CDR3 sequence reads: CASSLAGGRYEQYF. The CDR3, as DNA: TGTGCCAGCAGCTTAGCGGGGGGTCGCTACGAGCAGTACTTC. The rearrangement uses TRBV5-1 and TRBJ2-7, with TRBD2 identical over 10 bases. Germline CDR1 SGHRS, CDR2 YFSETQ. This CDR3 comprises 14 residues.

Many counts were recorded for this clonotype. The gene calls are TRBV28 and TRBJ2-7; the match to TRBD2 covers 12 bases. CDR1 and CDR2 (germline): MDHEN, SYDVKM. Germline trimming cut 6 bases from V and 3 bases from J; bases unmatched to any gene: 3. CDR3 length equals 14 residues. The CDR3 nucleotides read TGTGCCAGCAGCAAGGGACTAGCGGGCTACGAGCAGTACTTC. Encoded protein: CASSKGLAGYEQYF.

The CDR3, as DNA: TGTGCCAGCAGTCCTTTCAGGGTGGGGACTGAAGCTTTCTTT. Encoded protein: CASSPFRVGTEAFF. V and J are TRBV6-2 or TRBV6-3 and TRBJ1-1; TRBD1 is a possible D gene (5 bases). This CDR3 has 14 amino acids. The germline V gene encodes CDR1 MNHEY and CDR2 SVGEGT. Trimming left V 5 bases short and J 5 bases short, with 15 bases between.

Many counts were recorded for this clonotype. The rearrangement joins TRBV27 to TRBJ2-2; D is unresolved. CDR1 MNHEY and CDR2 SMNVEV come from the germline V gene (reference sequence). V gave up 6 bases and J gave up 0 bases, with 8 bases separating them. The CDR3 consists of 14 residues. The CDR3 is CASRGYANTGELFF. CDR3 sequence (DNA): TGTGCCAGCAGGGGATACGCGAACACCGGGGAGCTGTTTTTT.

The genes are TRBV20-1 and TRBJ2-7, with a possible D match to TRBD2 (6 bases). Trimming took 0 bases from V and 5 from J, leaving 14 bases between them. CDR1 is DFQATT and CDR2 is SNEGSKA in the germline V gene (reference sequence). The CDR3 consists of 14 residues. CDR3 coding DNA: TGCAGTGCTAGAGACTCAGGAGGGCCGAACGAGCAGTACTTC. It codes for CSARDSGGPNEQYF.

This clonotype was picked up many times. The rearrangement links TRBV6-1 to TRBJ1-6; D possibly corresponds to TRBD1 (6 bases). The CDR3 runs 16 residues. CDR1 and CDR2 from the germline V gene are MNHNS and SASEGT. The V gene lost 2 bases and the J gene lost 6 bases, with 14 bases spanning the gap. CDR3 region: CASSEWAGASNSPLHF. As DNA, the CDR3 is TGTGCCAGCAGTGAATGGGCAGGGGCCAGTAATTCACCCCTCCACTTT.

The genes are TRBV20-1 and TRBJ1-2, with D possibly being TRBD1 (5 bases). The germline V gene has CDR1 DFQATT and CDR2 SNEGSKA (reference sequence). CDR3 length equals 13 residues. V was clipped by 4 bases and J by 5 bases, with 14 bases between them. CDR3 sequence: CSAIDSGAYGYTF. CDR3 nucleotide sequence: TGCAGTGCTATTGACAGTGGAGCTTATGGCTACACCTTC.

The chain recombines TRBV5-4 with TRBJ1-2; weak D call: TRBD1 (5 bases). V shed 2 bases and J shed 8 bases, with 19 bases lying between them. CDR3 length: 15 amino acids. CDR1 SGHNT and CDR2 YYREEE come from the germline V gene (reference sequence). This chain's CDR3 is CASSFDPGGTRGYTF. CDR3 coding DNA: TGTGCCAGCAGCTTCGATCCCGGGGGAACCCGGGGCTACACCTTC.

This clonotype was picked up many times. In nucleotides, the CDR3 is TGCAGTGCTAGAGACAGTTCACAGGGGGTAATGGAGACCCAGTACTTC. It encodes CSARDSSQGVMETQYF. V usage is TRBV20-1 and J usage is TRBJ2-5, with 8 nucleotides matching TRBD1. The CDR3 spans 16 residues. Germline lookup yields CDR1 DFQATT and CDR2 SNEGSKA (reference sequence). J lost 5 bases, V lost 0 bases, and 11 bases had no gene match.

This clonotype has only a few counts. The chain links TRBV4-1 to TRBJ2-7; 14 bases agree with TRBD2. The trim removed 1 base at V and 5 bases at J, leaving 4 bases unmatched. Germline CDR1 MGHRA, CDR2 YSYEKL. CDR3 length equals 16 residues. This CDR3 is CASSQAGTSGRNEQYF. CDR3 coding DNA: TGCGCCAGCAGCCAAGCGGGGACTAGCGGGAGAAACGAGCAGTACTTC.

This clonotype was counted between two and nine times. The V gene is TRBV24-1, the J gene TRBJ2-7; no firm D call. Germline lookup yields CDR1 KGHDR and CDR2 SFDVKD. The CDR3 covers 9 residues. V lost 11 bases to trimming and J lost 2 bases, with 3 bases between them. The chain's CDR3 is CASPYEQYF. CDR3 DNA sequence: TGTGCCAGCCCCTACGAGCAGTACTTC.

The chain has TRBV15 and TRBJ1-4, with D unresolved. V was cut by 1 base and J by 4 bases, with 13 bases left in between. The CDR3 length is 16 residues. Germline V gives CDR1 LNHNV, CDR2 YYDKDF (reference sequence). The DNA of the CDR3 is TGTGCCACCAGCAGAGGGAGTCAGGCCGATAATGAAAAACTGTTTTTT. Translated, it gives CATSRGSQADNEKLFF.

The sample holds many counts of this clonotype. CDR3: CSARDLGVWTEAFF. The CDR3 coding sequence is TGCAGTGCTAGAGATTTGGGGGTCTGGACTGAAGCTTTCTTT. This chain joins TRBV20-1 and TRBJ1-1, with TRBD1 as a possible D gene (5 bases). The CDR3 length is 14 residues. V lost 0 bases, J lost 5 bases, and 13 bases lay in between. Germline lookup yields CDR1 DFQATT and CDR2 SNEGSKA (reference sequence).

This chain links TRBV10-3 with TRBJ1-5; the D is unclear. The germline V gene has CDR1 ENHRY and CDR2 SYGVKD. The V and J ends lost 0 bases and 5 bases respectively, with 5 bases between them. This CDR3 has 13 amino acids. The CDR3 loop is CAISESSDQPQHF. The CDR3 region has the DNA TGTGCCATCAGTGAGTCTTCGGATCAGCCCCAGCATTTT.

This clonotype has more than one count but fewer than ten. V is TRBV7-2 and J is TRBJ2-5, with 11 bases matching TRBD2. Trimming took 3 bases from V and 5 from J; bases not matched to a gene: 11. Per germline, CDR1 SGHTA and CDR2 FQGNSA. The CDR3 extends over 17 amino acids. CDR3 nucleotides: TGTGCCAGCAGCTTTAGGCTAGCGGGAGGTGTTTCGGAGACCCAGTACTTC. Translated: CASSFRLAGGVSETQYF.

The chain uses TRBV18 and TRBJ1-2; D is unclear. CDR3 length equals 18 residues. The germline V gene has CDR1 KGHSH and CDR2 LQKENI. V was clipped by 0 bases and J by 3 bases, with 20 bases between them. CDR3 sequence reads: CASSPPVEERVFYYGYTF. DNA of the CDR3: TGTGCCAGCTCACCACCGGTTGAAGAGCGGGTCTTCTACTATGGCTACACCTTC.

This clonotype has more than one count but fewer than ten. The gene calls are TRBV5-1 and TRBJ1-2; tentative D call: TRBD1 (5 bases). The V end lost 2 bases, the J end lost 0 bases, and 11 bases lay between the germline ends. The germline gives CDR1 SGHRS, CDR2 YFSETQ. The length of the CDR3 is 15 residues. CDR3 amino acids: CASSLARGTNYGYTF. CDR3 coding DNA: TGCGCCAGCAGCTTAGCCCGGGGCACTAACTATGGCTACACCTTC. Looking up the rest from reference TRBV5-1 and TRBJ1-2 gives the full variable domain: KAGVTQTPRYLIKTRGQQVTLSCSPISGHRSVSWYQQTPGQGLQFLFEYFSETQRNKGNFPGRFSGRQFSNSRSEMNVSTLELGDSALYLCASSLARGTNYGYTFGSGTRLTVV.

This clonotype was seen ten or more times. The chain employs TRBV18 and TRBJ1-1, with D unresolved. This CDR3 has 14 residues. Between the trimmed V and J ends, which lost 8 bases and 1 base, there was a span of 14 bases. The germline V gene encodes CDR1 KGHSH and CDR2 LQKENI. The CDR3 nucleotides are TGTGCCAGCCAAAAGGGAACAGAGAACACTGAAGCTTTCTTT. Translating it yields CASQKGTENTEAFF.

This clonotype was recorded at least ten times. The chain is built from TRBV2 and TRBJ2-7, with D unresolved. CDR1 SNHLY and CDR2 FYNNEI come from the germline V gene. The V end lost 7 bases, the J end lost 3 bases, and 13 bases lay between the germline ends. The CDR3 loop spans 13 amino acids. This CDR3 is CASNFEVGYEQYF. CDR3 DNA sequence: TGTGCCAGCAATTTTGAGGTGGGCTACGAGCAGTACTTC. The variable domain in full, with the rest retrieved from reference TRBV2 and TRBJ2-7, is EPEVTQTPSHQVTQMGQEVILRCVPISNHLYFYWYRQILGQKVEFLVSFYNNEISEKSEIFDDQFSVERPDGSNFTLKIRSTKLEDSAMYFCASNFEVGYEQYFGPGTRLTVT.

This clonotype was picked up a small number of times. The J gene is TRBJ1-5, the V gene TRBV20-1; D unresolved. CDR3 length: 13 amino acids. Trimming removed 7 bases from V and 3 bases from J, with 13 bases in between. The germline V gene has CDR1 DFQATT and CDR2 SNEGSKA (reference sequence). CDR3 DNA sequence: TGCAGTGTTGGGCGGGGAACCAATCAGCCCCAGCATTTT. Amino acids: CSVGRGTNQPQHF.

This clonotype was recorded at least ten times. The V gene is TRBV6-1, the J gene TRBJ2-7, with 11 bases lining up with TRBD1. This CDR3 region has 17 residues. With V trimmed by 4 bases and J by 2 bases, 10 bases remained unmatched. Germline CDR1 is MNHNS and CDR2 is SASEGT. CDR3 nucleotides: TGTGCCAGCAGTGTGGTTAGTTTGGGACAGGGGGCCTACGAGCAGTACTTC. Protein sequence: CASSVVSLGQGAYEQYF.

J is TRBJ2-7 and V is TRBV5-1; 7 bases agree with TRBD1. V dropped 4 bases and J dropped 3; count of bases not matched to a gene: 4. The germline V gene encodes CDR1 SGHRS and CDR2 YFSETQ. The CDR3 loop spans 13 amino acids. CDR3 DNA sequence: TGCGCCAGCAGCCGGGGACAGAACTACGAGCAGTACTTC. This sequence encodes CASSRGQNYEQYF.